One T cell receptor (beta chain) is described in this entry. Its antigen target is currently unknown. It has no much larger one-base neighbor in the sample; base qualities were not kept. Libraries from unsorted PBMCs were made from 2 million PBMCs kept in RNAlater at -80 degrees C until RNA extraction. The multiple sclerosis patients were enrolled in a US clinical protocol that evaluated disease progression with magnetic resonance imaging. Peripheral blood was subjected to Ficoll-Hypaque density gradient centrifugation to isolate PBMCs, which were then cryopreserved in liquid nitrogen. cDNA synthesis used template-switch 5'RACE with a primer carrying a 10-nucleotide random unique molecular identifier tagging each TCR transcript. Each sequencing run produced over 170 million TCR-beta sequences covering 15-18 subjects. The RNeasy kit was used to extract total RNA. The KAPA Real-time Library Amplification kit was used to amplify TCR-beta VDJ regions with primers for the TCR constant region and the 5'RACE anchor. A first PCR added sample indexes and Illumina adaptors, and a second PCR then raised library yield. The roughly 650 bp TCR product was size-selected on a 2% E-gel SizeSelection system after Ampure bead purification. Before pooling, libraries had their quality checked on a Bioanalyzer, their concentration measured with Qubit, and their quantity determined with the Kapa Library Quantification kit. Libraries were sequenced paired-end 2 x 150 bp on an Illumina HiSeq 2500. To increase sequence diversity, roughly 24-31% phiX was spiked into each library pool. The study's own analysis went as follows. The quality-filtered reads were processed with the UMI-based MiGEC pipeline, whose error correction step removed more than 80% of the raw TCR sequences. VDJ genes were aligned to IMGT germline references, and clonotypes were defined by unique CDR3 amino acid sequence plus V-J genes. Clonal expansion, Shannon diversity, and CDR3 relatedness (CalcPairwiseDistances, ClusterSamples) were evaluated with VDJtools, and phylogenetic trees were built with CLCbio workbench. Using coefficient-of-variation modelling across technical triplicates, the study counted a clone as expanded if it had at least 8 unique UMIs. TCRdb cleaned the public reads at Q25 with fastp, built clones with MiXCR and kept in-frame beta chains. When rows share a CDR3 protein, they turn into one entry using the most common DNA and genes. Clone size and V and J calls follow TCRdb, not the original study. The sample has tens of thousands of distinct CDR3 sequences on record, around 3.4% of them singletons. About 3% of the sample is in the top ten clones.

This entry is derived from a study of neurological immune-mediated disorders (dated by TCRdb to between 2018 and 2021). General notes on the study: Among the roughly 34 multiple sclerosis patients, relapsing-remitting MS accounted for some 30 and secondary progressive MS accounted for 3. The roughly 110 TCR-beta libraries covered PBMC samples along with longitudinal samples, technical triplicates, and paired sorted CD4+ and CD8+ T-cell subsets. The cohort was made up of 60 to 75 subjects, consisting of around 15 HAM/TSP patients, 34 multiple sclerosis patients and roughly 20 healthy controls. Using UMI-based sequencing, the study compared peripheral blood TCR-beta repertoires from patients with HTLV-I-associated myelopathy (HAM/TSP), patients with multiple sclerosis, and healthy controls.

The study at large found these results: The highest TCR clonal expansion was observed in HAM/TSP patients, whereas the lowest was observed in MS patients, even when compared with healthy controls. Repertoires from 18 of 34 MS patients were grouped by phylogenetic analysis into a cluster of related CDR3 sequences, suggesting a possible repertoire-level signature. No association of the MS cluster with clinical or MRI features was observed, and the need for larger cohorts was stated by the authors. Across subjects, expanded clones never shared an identical CDR3 amino acid sequence, which suggests that the TCR-beta repertoires in every group were private.

The origin of this receptor is a woman aged 50 to 60 with multiple sclerosis. Material for sequencing was PBMCs.

The sequence in DNA is TGTGCCAGTAGTGCAACCCATGAGAGTTGGACCCAGTACTTC. The encoded protein is CASSATHESWTQYF. This chain is built from TRBV19 and TRBJ2-5, with the D segment identity uncertain. CDR1 and CDR2 were assigned from the germline V gene (reference sequence) as LNHDA and SQIVND. V lost 5 bases and J lost 7 bases; the stretch between them is 17 bases long. Spanning cysteine to phenylalanine, the CDR3 consists of 14 amino acids. Here the CDR3 DNA is all that survives: 42 bases in frame from base 1.